Listed below are T cell receptor beta chains from one sample, sequenced in a study of blood T cell repertoires in COVID-19. Using immunoSEQ multiplex PCR, the repertoire was profiled, and TCRdb retains in-frame clones only, with some absent. This table holds about 200,000 clones, approximately 80% found once. The material sequenced was peripheral blood. Receptors were obtained from a human donor in a cohort sampled during active COVID-19. Both conserved end residues are part of each CDR3. A D gene is named only where the DNA matches it firmly. Clone size is shown for a subset of rows, as once, few, many or a class of expanded clone.

V: TRBV2
size: NA
J: TRBJ2-3
D: TRBD2
CDR3: CASSGNGLVSDTQYF
DNA: TGTGCCAGCAGCGGAAACGGACTAGTATCTGATACGCAGTATTTT

V: TRBV3-1/TRBV3-2
size: NA
J: TRBJ2-2
D: TRBD2
CDR3: CASSQVAGGPPGELFF
DNA: TGTGCCAGCAGCCAAGTAGCGGGAGGGCCCCCCGGGGAGCTGTTTTTT

V: TRBV7-6
size: NA
J: TRBJ2-7
D: NA
CDR3: CASSLTGTPYEQYF
DNA: TGTGCCAGCAGCTTAACAGGCACCCCCTACGAGCAGTACTTC

V: TRBV5-1
size: once
J: TRBJ2-7
D: TRBD2
CDR3: CASSLDPSGGYEQYF
DNA: TGCGCCAGCAGCTTGGATCCTAGCGGCGGATACGAGCAGTACTTC

V: TRBV28
size: NA
J: TRBJ1-3
D: NA
CDR3: CASSGQTLSGNTIYF
DNA: TGTGCCAGCAGTGGACAGACACTCTCTGGAAACACCATATATTTT

V: TRBV3-1/TRBV3-2
size: once
J: TRBJ1-2
D: TRBD1
CDR3: CASSRLGTDYGYTF
DNA: TGTGCCAGCAGCCGTCTGGGGACAGACTATGGCTACACCTTC

V: TRBV28
size: NA
J: TRBJ1-2
D: NA
CDR3: CASGSAGYGYTF
DNA: TGTGCCAGCGGGTCAGCGGGCTATGGCTACACCTTC

V: TRBV29-1
size: NA
J: TRBJ2-5
D: TRBD1
CDR3: CSVPIGTGPEYF
DNA: TGCAGCGTTCCAATCGGGACAGGGCCCGAGTACTTC

V: TRBV28
size: NA
J: TRBJ2-7
D: NA
CDR3: CASSLSMWGREQYF
DNA: TGTGCCAGCAGTTTAAGTATGTGGGGGCGGGAGCAGTACTTC

V: TRBV7-9
size: NA
J: TRBJ1-1
D: NA
CDR3: CASTKKGGPSEAFF
DNA: TGTGCCAGCACCAAAAAAGGGGGTCCAAGTGAAGCTTTCTTT

V: TRBV6-5
size: NA
J: TRBJ2-7
D: NA
CDR3: CASRLEGGPYEQYF
DNA: TGTGCCAGCAGATTAGAAGGAGGACCCTACGAGCAGTACTTC

V: TRBV5-5
size: NA
J: TRBJ2-1
D: NA
CDR3: CASSLTSGEQFF
DNA: TGTGCCAGCAGCTTGACGAGCGGGGAGCAGTTCTTC

V: TRBV27
size: NA
J: TRBJ2-1
D: NA
CDR3: CASNGRGHPEQFF
DNA: TGTGCCAGCAATGGCCGTGGGCACCCTGAGCAGTTCTTC

V: TRBV7-6
size: NA
J: TRBJ1-6
D: TRBD1
CDR3: CASSGWDRGRGYSPLHF
DNA: TGTGCCAGCAGCGGGTGGGACAGGGGACGTGGTTATTCACCCCTCCACTTT

V: TRBV19
size: NA
J: TRBJ2-7
D: TRBD1
CDR3: CASSASGQGYEQYF
DNA: TGTGCCAGTAGTGCCTCTGGACAGGGCTACGAGCAGTACTTC

V: TRBV10-3
size: few
J: TRBJ2-3
D: NA
CDR3: CAISGDSSIETQYF
DNA: TGTGCCATCAGTGGGGACTCCTCCATTGAGACGCAGTATTTT

V: TRBV5-1
size: few
J: TRBJ2-2
D: TRBD2
CDR3: CASSSRLAAGELFF
DNA: TGCGCCAGCAGCTCCCGACTAGCAGCCGGGGAGCTGTTTTTT

V: TRBV19
size: NA
J: TRBJ2-1
D: NA
CDR3: CASSIDRGLSYNEQFF
DNA: TGTGCCAGTAGTATAGACAGGGGCCTGTCCTACAATGAGCAGTTCTTC

V: TRBV5-4
size: NA
J: TRBJ2-1
D: NA
CDR3: CASSVARGGSYNEQFF
DNA: TGTGCCAGCAGCGTCGCCCGGGGTGGCTCCTACAATGAGCAGTTCTTC

V: TRBV28
size: NA
J: TRBJ1-3
D: NA
CDR3: CASSTGSGNTIYF
DNA: TGTGCCAGCAGTACAGGGAGCGGAAACACCATATATTTT

V: TRBV18
size: NA
J: TRBJ1-1
D: NA
CDR3: CASSPAGGPTEAFF
DNA: TGTGCCAGCTCACCTGCCGGGGGGCCGACTGAAGCTTTCTTT

V: TRBV3-1/TRBV3-2
size: NA
J: TRBJ2-6
D: TRBD1
CDR3: CASSPTGAGANVLTF
DNA: TGTGCCAGCAGCCCGACAGGGGCTGGGGCCAACGTCCTGACTTTC

V: TRBV6-5
size: NA
J: TRBJ2-1
D: TRBD2
CDR3: CASSASGRNEQFF
DNA: TGTGCCAGCTCCGCTAGCGGGAGAAATGAGCAGTTCTTC

V: TRBV6-5
size: NA
J: TRBJ2-1
D: NA
CDR3: CASRETGEDEQFF
DNA: TGTGCCAGCAGGGAGACAGGAGAAGATGAGCAGTTCTTC

V: TRBV19
size: once
J: TRBJ1-5
D: NA
CDR3: CASSILADHGNQPQHF
DNA: TGTGCCAGTAGTATATTAGCAGATCATGGCAATCAGCCCCAGCATTTT

V: TRBV11-2
size: NA
J: TRBJ2-3
D: TRBD2
CDR3: CASKGRGGTDTQYF
DNA: TGTGCCAGCAAAGGTCGGGGGGGCACAGATACGCAGTATTTT

V: TRBV29-1
size: NA
J: TRBJ2-1
D: TRBD1
CDR3: CSVAGTGYYNEQFF
DNA: TGCAGCGTGGCCGGGACAGGGTATTACAATGAGCAGTTCTTC

V: TRBV13
size: NA
J: TRBJ1-6
D: TRBD1
CDR3: CAYTTGTSTSPLHF
DNA: TGTGCCTACACGACAGGGACGAGTACTTCACCCCTCCACTTT

V: TRBV6-2/TRBV6-3
size: once
J: TRBJ1-2
D: NA
CDR3: CASSYAGVRYGYTF
DNA: TGTGCCAGCAGTTACGCAGGGGTTAGGTATGGCTACACCTTC

V: TRBV28
size: NA
J: TRBJ1-5
D: NA
CDR3: CASSLSGGNQPQHF
DNA: TGTGCCAGCAGCCTATCGGGTGGCAATCAGCCCCAGCATTTT

V: TRBV10-3
size: NA
J: TRBJ2-7
D: NA
CDR3: CAISESRYGEQYF
DNA: TGTGCCATCAGTGAGTCGAGGTATGGCGAGCAGTACTTC

V: TRBV28
size: NA
J: TRBJ1-1
D: NA
CDR3: CASSLPGNTEAFF
DNA: TGTGCCAGCAGTTTACCAGGGAACACTGAAGCTTTCTTT

V: TRBV5-4
size: few
J: TRBJ2-2
D: NA
CDR3: CASSLLAGADTGELFF
DNA: TGTGCCAGCAGCCTACTGGCAGGGGCAGACACCGGGGAGCTGTTTTTT

V: TRBV4-1
size: once
J: TRBJ1-2
D: NA
CDR3: CASSQVQQSNYGYTF
DNA: TGCGCCAGCAGCCAAGTCCAACAGTCTAACTATGGCTACACCTTC

V: TRBV5-1
size: NA
J: TRBJ1-1
D: TRBD1
CDR3: CASSLAERDRAEAFF
DNA: TGCGCCAGCAGCTTGGCCGAAAGGGACAGGGCTGAAGCTTTCTTT

V: TRBV13
size: NA
J: TRBJ2-3
D: NA
CDR3: CASSLRSGDTQYF
DNA: TGTGCCAGCAGCTTAAGGTCAGGGGATACGCAGTATTTT

V: TRBV7-9
size: once
J: TRBJ2-3
D: TRBD1
CDR3: CASSLDRDAQYF
DNA: TGTGCCAGCAGCTTGGACAGGGACGCGCAGTATTTT

V: TRBV27
size: NA
J: TRBJ2-7
D: NA
CDR3: CASSLDAGTPPAEQYF
DNA: TGTGCCAGCAGTCTCGACGCCGGGACTCCACCGGCCGAGCAGTACTTC

V: TRBV7-2
size: few
J: TRBJ1-2
D: TRBD1
CDR3: CASSPGQATGYTF
DNA: TGTGCCAGCAGTCCCGGACAGGCCACAGGCTACACCTTC

V: TRBV5-1
size: NA
J: TRBJ2-3
D: TRBD2
CDR3: CASSFLGTSGTDTQYF
DNA: TGCGCCAGCAGCTTTCTAGGGACTAGCGGCACAGATACGCAGTATTTT

V: TRBV2
size: NA
J: TRBJ1-1
D: NA
CDR3: CASSEALLPPRTEAFF
DNA: TGTGCCAGCAGTGAAGCGCTTTTGCCCCCTAGGACTGAAGCTTTCTTT

V: TRBV6-6
size: NA
J: TRBJ2-7
D: TRBD1
CDR3: CASSYTGGNYEQYF
DNA: TGTGCCAGCAGTTACACAGGGGGGAACTACGAGCAGTACTTC

V: TRBV3-1/TRBV3-2
size: once
J: TRBJ1-5
D: NA
CDR3: CASSQGSPGPQHF
DNA: TGTGCCAGCAGCCAAGGGTCCCCGGGGCCCCAGCATTTT

V: TRBV18
size: NA
J: TRBJ2-7
D: NA
CDR3: CASSATQGSLVREQYF
DNA: TGTGCCAGCTCAGCGACCCAGGGATCCCTTGTGAGGGAGCAGTACTTC

V: TRBV11-1
size: NA
J: TRBJ1-3
D: NA
CDR3: CASSFGSLSGNTIYF
DNA: TGTGCCAGCAGCTTCGGGTCCCTCTCTGGAAACACCATATATTTT

V: TRBV19
size: NA
J: TRBJ1-5
D: NA
CDR3: CASSTLGGYQPQHF
DNA: TGTGCCAGTAGCACCTTGGGGGGGTATCAGCCCCAGCATTTT

V: TRBV3-1/TRBV3-2
size: NA
J: TRBJ2-5
D: TRBD1
CDR3: CASSQTRTGWSRETQYF
DNA: TGTGCCAGCAGCCAGACCCGGACAGGCTGGAGTCGGGAGACCCAGTACTTC

V: TRBV11-2
size: NA
J: TRBJ2-7
D: NA
CDR3: CASSLDDLGGSPYEQYF
DNA: TGTGCCAGCAGCTTGGACGACCTCGGGGGTTCTCCCTACGAGCAGTACTTC

V: TRBV6-5
size: NA
J: TRBJ2-7
D: TRBD2
CDR3: CASSKRGPTYEQYF
DNA: TGTGCCAGCAGTAAGCGGGGCCCTACCTACGAGCAGTACTTC

V: TRBV28
size: NA
J: TRBJ1-1
D: TRBD1
CDR3: CASSDPGQGKAFF
DNA: TGTGCCAGCAGTGATCCGGGACAGGGGAAAGCTTTCTTT

V: TRBV5-1
size: NA
J: TRBJ2-5
D: TRBD1
CDR3: CASSSNTGGGETQYF
DNA: TGCGCCAGCAGCTCTAATACAGGGGGCGGAGAGACCCAGTACTTC

V: TRBV11-2
size: NA
J: TRBJ2-7
D: NA
CDR3: CASSLGTLYEQYF
DNA: TGTGCCAGCAGCTTAGGGACACTATACGAGCAGTACTTC

V: TRBV6-6
size: NA
J: TRBJ2-1
D: NA
CDR3: CASSYAGTEQFF
DNA: TGTGCCAGCAGTTACGCCGGGACAGAGCAGTTCTTC

V: TRBV28
size: NA
J: TRBJ1-2
D: TRBD1
CDR3: CASRSTGDPTNYGYTF
DNA: TGTGCCAGCAGGTCCACAGGGGACCCCACTAACTATGGCTACACCTTC

V: TRBV19
size: NA
J: TRBJ2-2
D: NA
CDR3: CAGKPGHTNTGELFF
DNA: TGTGCCGGGAAACCGGGACACACAAACACCGGGGAGCTGTTTTTT

V: TRBV11-3
size: NA
J: TRBJ2-3
D: NA
CDR3: CASSLVGVGTDTQYF
DNA: TGTGCCAGCAGCTTAGTGGGAGTAGGCACAGATACGCAGTATTTT

V: TRBV6-6
size: NA
J: TRBJ1-3
D: TRBD1
CDR3: CASSQGAGNTIYF
DNA: TGTGCCAGCAGCCAGGGGGCCGGAAACACCATATATTTT

V: TRBV7-2
size: NA
J: TRBJ1-3
D: NA
CDR3: CASSLALPESTGNTIYF
DNA: TGTGCCAGCAGCTTAGCGCTACCGGAGTCAACTGGAAACACCATATATTTT

V: TRBV7-8
size: NA
J: TRBJ2-2
D: TRBD2
CDR3: CASSGQAGAGELFF
DNA: TGTGCCAGCAGCGGACAAGCGGGAGCCGGGGAGCTGTTTTTT